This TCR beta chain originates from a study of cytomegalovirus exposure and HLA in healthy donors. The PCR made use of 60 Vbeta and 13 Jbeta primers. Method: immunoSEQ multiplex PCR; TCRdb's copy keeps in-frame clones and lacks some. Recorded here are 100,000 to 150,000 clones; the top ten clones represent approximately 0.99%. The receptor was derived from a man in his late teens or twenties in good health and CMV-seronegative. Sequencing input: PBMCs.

The CDR3 loop is CASSSGGPEAFF. The CDR3 DNA is TGTGCCAGCAGCTCCGGGGGGCCTGAAGCTTTCTTT. The rearrangement joins TRBV7-3 to TRBJ1-1; maybe TRBD1 (6 bases). The CDR3 has 12 amino acids. V was shortened by 4 bases and J by 6 bases, with 9 bases between the two germline ends. CDR1 SGHTA and CDR2 FQGTGA come from the germline V gene.